One TCR beta chain is described in this entry. With random hexamers, about 0.5 to 1 ug RNA was reverse transcribed. MiXCR, run by TCRdb on the immunoSEQ multiplex PCR reads, gives a single entry per CDR3 protein. The sample lists around 71,000 distinct CDR3 sequences; nearly 96% were seen once. This entry is derived from a study of CD8 T cells in Susac syndrome. Germline V gene sequence: CDR1 MDHEN, CDR2 SYDVKM. V was pared by 5 bases and J by 0 bases, with 14 bases between. This CDR3 comprises 15 residues. The material sequenced was CD4+ T cells from PBMCs. The TCR originated in a human donor with multiple sclerosis. The genes are TRBV28 and TRBJ2-7, with D hard to call. CDR3 in DNA: TGTGCCAGCAGTGTCCCCTCGCGCTCCTCCTACGAGCAGTACTTC. This codes for CASSVPSRSSYEQYF. The full variable domain, rest sourced from reference TRBV28 and TRBJ2-7, is DVKVTQSSRYLVKRTGEKVFLECVQDMDHENMFWYRQDPGLGLRLIYFSYDVKMKEKGDIPEGYSVSREKKERFSLILESASTNQTSMYLCASSVPSRSSYEQYFGPGTRLTVT.